Below, one TCR beta chain is given with its context. The antigen is not known. The record originates from a study of EBV T-cell therapy then PD-1 blockade in nasopharyngeal carcinoma. Only in-frame clones appear in the TCRdb table, and some are missing; sequencing was by immunoSEQ multiplex PCR. The data contain some 19,000 clones, approximately 84% of them seen just once; the ten biggest clones take up approximately 31%. CDR1 and CDR2 (germline): MNHEY, SVGEGT. The CDR3 consists of 14 residues. The V end was cut by 0 bases, the J end by 6 bases, with 8 bases between. Treatment of the sample: AdE1-LMPpoly-expanded autologous EBV-specific T-cell therapy followed by anti-PD-1 nivolumab.

The gene calls are TRBV6-2 or TRBV6-3 and TRBJ2-2; D is unresolved. The sequencing here drew on CD8+ T cells from blood, taken around day 34 from a patient whose treatment included autologous EBV-specific T cells and nivolumab. This receptor was taken from a man aged 35-49 years with nasopharyngeal carcinoma. CDR3 amino acids: CASSYSDVPGELFF. The CDR3 coding sequence is TGTGCCAGCAGTTACTCGGATGTCCCCGGGGAGCTGTTTTTT.